The clone carrying this T cell receptor (beta chain) was seen only a few times. The antigen remains undetermined. This entry comes from a study of beta chain features in type 1 diabetes. Study context: Examined across all samples were around 110 million sorted cells.

Whole-study results and caveats: Patients and controls would be equally affected if PCR favored shorter templates. The study found moderately but significantly shorter TCRB CDR3s in all four CD4+ subsets of Type 1 diabetes patients. Insertion counts at VDJ junctions were lower in type 1 diabetes patients, who also showed more deletions there.

TCRB transcripts that were expressed got sequenced, as all of the isolated RNA had been reverse transcribed. Produced via immunoSEQ multiplex PCR; TCRdb's table is partial and in-frame only. This table has hundreds of thousands of clones, around 16% appearing once. This receptor was obtained from a young man in good health. Sequenced sample: naive CD4+ T cells from blood.

The CDR3 loop is CASSLTGVGTDTQYF. CDR3 bases: TGTGCCAGCAGCTTAACCGGGGTCGGGACAGATACGCAGTATTTT. The rearrangement joins TRBV7-9 to TRBJ2-3, with a possible D match to TRBD2 (5 bases). In germline, CDR1 is SEHNR, CDR2 FQNEAQ (reference sequence). The CDR3 spans 15 residues. V was cut by 2 bases and J by 3 bases, with 12 bases left in between.